The clone carrying this TCR beta chain showed up many times. Its antigen is not known. This specimen belongs to a study of breast tumors, draining lymph nodes, adjacent tissues. General study findings and limits: Tumors had less TCR diversity than lymph nodes, more than nontumor tissue.

Axillary draining lymph nodes of breast cancer patients supplied the node samples. From the multiplex PCR reads, TCRdb called clonotypes with MiXCR, one entry per CDR3 protein. The sample holds under 350,000 distinct CDR3 sequences, around 30% seen once. With V trimmed by 8 bases and J by 0 bases, 2 bases remained unmatched. There are 14 residues in the CDR3. Per the germline V gene, CDR1 is WSHSY and CDR2 is SAAADI. This receptor was identified in a female donor with breast cancer. Some clones in this sample may be carry-over from other donors' samples. V and J are TRBV10-2 and TRBJ1-5, with 9 nucleotides matching TRBD1. The sequencing input was axillary lymph node tissue. The CDR3 nucleotides read TGCGCCAGCGGGACAGGGTTTAGCAATCAGCCCCAGCATTTT. Amino acids: CASGTGFSNQPQHF.